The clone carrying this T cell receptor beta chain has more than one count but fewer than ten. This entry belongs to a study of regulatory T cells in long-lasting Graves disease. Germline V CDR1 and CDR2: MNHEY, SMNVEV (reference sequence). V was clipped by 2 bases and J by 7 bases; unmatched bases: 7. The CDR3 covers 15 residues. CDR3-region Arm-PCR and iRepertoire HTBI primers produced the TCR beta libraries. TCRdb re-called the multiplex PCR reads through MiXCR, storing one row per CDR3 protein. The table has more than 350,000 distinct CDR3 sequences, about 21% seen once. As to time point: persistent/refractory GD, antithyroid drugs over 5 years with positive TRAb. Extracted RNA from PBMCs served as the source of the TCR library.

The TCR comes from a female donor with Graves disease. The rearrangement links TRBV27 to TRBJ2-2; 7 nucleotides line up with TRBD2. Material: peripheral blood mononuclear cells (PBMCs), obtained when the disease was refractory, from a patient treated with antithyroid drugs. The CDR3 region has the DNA TGTGCCAGCAGTTTAGGGCGGGGGTTTGGCGGGGAGCTGTTTTTT. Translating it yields CASSLGRGFGGELFF.